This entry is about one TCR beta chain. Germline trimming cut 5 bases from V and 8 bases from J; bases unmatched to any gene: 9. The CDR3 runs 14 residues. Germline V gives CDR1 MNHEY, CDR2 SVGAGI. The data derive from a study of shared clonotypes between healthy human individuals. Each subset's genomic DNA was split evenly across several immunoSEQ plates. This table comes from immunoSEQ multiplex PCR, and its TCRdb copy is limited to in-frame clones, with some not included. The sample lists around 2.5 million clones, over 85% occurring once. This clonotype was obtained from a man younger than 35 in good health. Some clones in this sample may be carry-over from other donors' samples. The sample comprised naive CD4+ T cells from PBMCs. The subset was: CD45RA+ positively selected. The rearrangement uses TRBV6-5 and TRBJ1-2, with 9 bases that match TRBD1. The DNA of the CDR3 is TGTGCCAGCAGTCCGGGACAGGGCTTGGGGGGCTACACCTTC. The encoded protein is CASSPGQGLGGYTF.